This T cell receptor beta chain came from a study of shared T cell receptors in the human thymus. Germline V gene data show CDR1 as MGHRA and CDR2 as YSYEKL. The ends lost 4 bases at V and 1 base at J; junction bases unmatched: 4. This CDR3 is built from 16 residues. TCRdb's copy holds only in-frame clones and misses some; the assay was immunoSEQ multiplex PCR. The data show hundreds of thousands of clones, approximately 87% seen once. The same specimen was also included in a second study, on human thymus T cells. That publication notes: V and J genes seemed to be used with bias in thymic and blood repertoires.

The J gene is TRBJ2-3, the V gene TRBV4-1; TRBD2 matches at 11 bases. Source material: thymocytes. This sequence was found in a boy in the first two years of life with a congenital heart defect. The CDR3 loop is CASSPGLAARTDTQYF. CDR3 DNA: TGCGCCAGCAGCCCGGGACTAGCGGCCCGCACAGATACGCAGTATTTT.